The rows below give T cell receptor beta chains drawn from one sample of a study of T cell responses to AZD1222 COVID-19 vaccine. Libraries were prepared by immunoSEQ multiplex PCR; TCRdb keeps only in-frame clonotypes and omits some of them. The sample contains more than 100,000 clones, approximately 89% of which appear only once. Material: peripheral blood, obtained on day 0 of AZD1222 vaccination. The receptors here all came from an adult in good health. The CDR3 runs from the conserved cysteine through the conserved F or W. Each record gives: V gene, clone size, D gene, J gene, CDR3 DNA, CDR3 protein. D genes are given only for firm matches. A row's size may be missing; if present it is once, few, many or a size class.

v_call: TRBV25-1
clone_size: -
d_call: -
j_call: TRBJ2-3
cdr3_nt: TGTGCCAGCAGTGATACAGATACGCAGTATTTT
cdr3_aa: CASSDTDTQYF

v_call: TRBV6-5
clone_size: few
d_call: -
j_call: TRBJ1-2
cdr3_nt: TGTGCCAGCAGTTACGGGCTGGCCAACTATGGCTACACCTTC
cdr3_aa: CASSYGLANYGYTF

v_call: TRBV2
clone_size: -
d_call: -
j_call: TRBJ2-5
cdr3_nt: TGTGCCAGCAGTGTGGGCCACCAAGAGACCCAGTACTTC
cdr3_aa: CASSVGHQETQYF

v_call: TRBV5-8
clone_size: few
d_call: -
j_call: TRBJ1-6
cdr3_nt: TGTGCCAGCAGCCGTCAGCGGGTGCTTAATTCACCCCTCCACTTT
cdr3_aa: CASSRQRVLNSPLHF

v_call: TRBV2
clone_size: -
d_call: TRBD1
j_call: TRBJ1-2
cdr3_nt: TGTGCCAGAGGACAGGGGGTTAACTATGGCTACACCTTC
cdr3_aa: CARGQGVNYGYTF

v_call: TRBV30
clone_size: few
d_call: TRBD2
j_call: TRBJ2-7
cdr3_nt: TGTGCCTGGAGTCCGGGACTAGCGGGAGATGAGCAGTACTTC
cdr3_aa: CAWSPGLAGDEQYF

v_call: TRBV25-1
clone_size: -
d_call: TRBD1
j_call: TRBJ1-1
cdr3_nt: TGTGCCAGCAGAGGACAGGGTTACACTGAAGCTTTCTTT
cdr3_aa: CASRGQGYTEAFF

v_call: TRBV6-5
clone_size: -
d_call: -
j_call: TRBJ1-3
cdr3_nt: TGTGCCAGCAGTTACTCGAGGGCTGGGTCTGGAAACACCATATATTTT
cdr3_aa: CASSYSRAGSGNTIYF

v_call: TRBV6-5
clone_size: -
d_call: -
j_call: TRBJ2-7
cdr3_nt: TGTGCCAGCAGTTACTCGGGGGACGAGCAGTACTTC
cdr3_aa: CASSYSGDEQYF

v_call: TRBV6-5
clone_size: -
d_call: TRBD1
j_call: TRBJ1-4
cdr3_nt: TGTGCCAGCAGGGCGGGGGACAGGGCGCAAAAACTGTTTTTT
cdr3_aa: CASRAGDRAQKLFF

v_call: TRBV4-2
clone_size: -
d_call: -
j_call: TRBJ1-4
cdr3_nt: TGTGCCAGCAGCCAAGCCCCCCGTGACGACAATGAAAAACTGTTTTTT
cdr3_aa: CASSQAPRDDNEKLFF

v_call: TRBV6-6
clone_size: -
d_call: -
j_call: TRBJ2-7
cdr3_nt: TGTGCCAGCAGTCGCGCCTCGGGAGAGCAGTACTTC
cdr3_aa: CASSRASGEQYF

v_call: TRBV19
clone_size: -
d_call: -
j_call: TRBJ1-2
cdr3_nt: TGTGCCAGTAGTATAACCCAATACCGACAGGCTGGCTACACCTTC
cdr3_aa: CASSITQYRQAGYTF

v_call: TRBV2
clone_size: -
d_call: -
j_call: TRBJ1-5
cdr3_nt: TGTGCCAGCAATTACGAAGGGGGAGGGCCCCAGCATTTT
cdr3_aa: CASNYEGGGPQHF

v_call: TRBV7-2
clone_size: -
d_call: -
j_call: TRBJ2-5
cdr3_nt: TGTGCCAGCAGCTTTCAGGGTACGGTCAAAGAGACCCAGTACTTC
cdr3_aa: CASSFQGTVKETQYF

v_call: TRBV5-1
clone_size: -
d_call: TRBD2
j_call: TRBJ2-4
cdr3_nt: TGCGCCAGCAGCCCGGGACTAGCGGGGGGCGAAAACATTCAGTACTTC
cdr3_aa: CASSPGLAGGENIQYF

v_call: TRBV6-1
clone_size: -
d_call: TRBD2
j_call: TRBJ2-1
cdr3_nt: TGTGCCAGCAGTGAGCTAGCGGGGGCCTCCAATGACAATGAGCAGTTCTTC
cdr3_aa: CASSELAGASNDNEQFF

v_call: TRBV4-1
clone_size: -
d_call: -
j_call: TRBJ1-5
cdr3_nt: TGCGCCAGCAGCCACCCAGCCAGACAGAGAAATCAGCCCCAGCATTTT
cdr3_aa: CASSHPARQRNQPQHF

v_call: TRBV30
clone_size: -
d_call: -
j_call: TRBJ1-1
cdr3_nt: TGTGCCTGGAGTTATGACATTGACACTGAAGCTTTCTTT
cdr3_aa: CAWSYDIDTEAFF

v_call: TRBV11-2
clone_size: few
d_call: TRBD1
j_call: TRBJ2-7
cdr3_nt: TGTGCCAGCAGCTTAGAAAGCCAGGGGGCGCAGTACTTC
cdr3_aa: CASSLESQGAQYF

v_call: TRBV4-1
clone_size: once
d_call: TRBD1
j_call: TRBJ2-5
cdr3_nt: TGCGCCAGCAGCCAAGAGGACAGGGGAGAGACCCAGTACTTC
cdr3_aa: CASSQEDRGETQYF

v_call: TRBV7-2
clone_size: -
d_call: TRBD2
j_call: TRBJ2-2
cdr3_nt: TGTGCCAGCACCCCGGGACTAGGAACCGGGGAGCTGTTTTTT
cdr3_aa: CASTPGLGTGELFF

v_call: TRBV6-1
clone_size: -
d_call: TRBD1
j_call: TRBJ1-2
cdr3_nt: TGTGCCAGCAGTGAAGCCCTCGGCGGACAGGGGGCAGTTTTGGGCTACACCTTC
cdr3_aa: CASSEALGGQGAVLGYTF

v_call: TRBV2
clone_size: -
d_call: -
j_call: TRBJ1-1
cdr3_nt: TGTGCCAGCAGTACCCCAGGGGTCACTGAAGCTTTCTTT
cdr3_aa: CASSTPGVTEAFF

v_call: TRBV7-2
clone_size: -
d_call: TRBD2
j_call: TRBJ2-1
cdr3_nt: TGTGCCAGCAGCCCTCGAGCTAGCGGACCCAATGAGCAGTTCTTC
cdr3_aa: CASSPRASGPNEQFF

v_call: TRBV27
clone_size: -
d_call: -
j_call: TRBJ1-3
cdr3_nt: TGTGCCAGCAGTTTATCCCAACGGGGCACCATATATTTT
cdr3_aa: CASSLSQRGTIYF

v_call: TRBV6-1
clone_size: -
d_call: TRBD1
j_call: TRBJ1-6
cdr3_nt: TGTGCCAGCAGTGACGCCAGGGGGATTTTTAATTCACCCCTCCACTTT
cdr3_aa: CASSDARGIFNSPLHF

v_call: TRBV6-5
clone_size: -
d_call: TRBD1
j_call: TRBJ1-2
cdr3_nt: TGTGCCAGCAGCCCGGACAGGGGGTATGGCTACACCTTC
cdr3_aa: CASSPDRGYGYTF

v_call: TRBV19
clone_size: -
d_call: -
j_call: TRBJ1-1
cdr3_nt: TGTGCCAGTAGTATTTCTCAGGGGAGCGGCACTGAAGCTTTCTTT
cdr3_aa: CASSISQGSGTEAFF

v_call: TRBV28
clone_size: -
d_call: -
j_call: TRBJ1-1
cdr3_nt: TGTGCCAGCCAAACAGCGAACACTGAAGCTTTCTTT
cdr3_aa: CASQTANTEAFF

v_call: TRBV19
clone_size: -
d_call: -
j_call: TRBJ2-1
cdr3_nt: TGTGCCAGTAGTCTGTGGGGTAGAAATGAGCAGTTCTTC
cdr3_aa: CASSLWGRNEQFF

v_call: TRBV6-5
clone_size: -
d_call: -
j_call: TRBJ1-2
cdr3_nt: TGTGCCAGCAGTTACTCTTTGGTACAGGGACGAGGCTACACCTTC
cdr3_aa: CASSYSLVQGRGYTF

v_call: TRBV29-1
clone_size: -
d_call: TRBD1
j_call: TRBJ1-1
cdr3_nt: TGCAGCGTTTCCACAGGGGTGAACACTGAAGCTTTCTTT
cdr3_aa: CSVSTGVNTEAFF

v_call: TRBV10-2
clone_size: -
d_call: -
j_call: TRBJ1-1
cdr3_nt: TGCGCCAGCACCCGTCAGGCAGAGAACACTGAAGCTTTCTTT
cdr3_aa: CASTRQAENTEAFF

v_call: TRBV15
clone_size: -
d_call: -
j_call: TRBJ1-4
cdr3_nt: TGTGCCACCAGCAGAGATGTGCCAGCAACTAATGAAAAACTGTTTTTT
cdr3_aa: CATSRDVPATNEKLFF

v_call: TRBV27
clone_size: -
d_call: -
j_call: TRBJ1-2
cdr3_nt: TGTGCCAGCAGTTTAAAAACAGGCGCTAACTATGGCTACACCTTC
cdr3_aa: CASSLKTGANYGYTF

v_call: TRBV6-5
clone_size: -
d_call: -
j_call: TRBJ2-7
cdr3_nt: TGTGCCAGCAGTTACGACTCCGGGGGTCCCTACGAGCAGTACTTC
cdr3_aa: CASSYDSGGPYEQYF

v_call: TRBV18
clone_size: -
d_call: TRBD1
j_call: TRBJ1-5
cdr3_nt: TGTGCCAGCTCATTAAGGGGGGCGCAGGGGGCCAGTCAGCCCCAGCATTTT
cdr3_aa: CASSLRGAQGASQPQHF

v_call: TRBV5-1
clone_size: -
d_call: -
j_call: TRBJ1-6
cdr3_nt: TGCGCCAGCAGCTTGGAACAGAATCATTCACCCCTCCACTTT
cdr3_aa: CASSLEQNHSPLHF

v_call: TRBV19
clone_size: -
d_call: -
j_call: TRBJ1-1
cdr3_nt: TGTGCCAGTAGTATCTGGGGAGGAGGGCACACTGAAGCTTTCTTT
cdr3_aa: CASSIWGGGHTEAFF

v_call: TRBV18
clone_size: few
d_call: -
j_call: TRBJ2-7
cdr3_nt: TGTGCCAGCTCCCAAGAGACACCCCGCGGCGAGCAGTACTTC
cdr3_aa: CASSQETPRGEQYF

v_call: TRBV9
clone_size: -
d_call: TRBD1
j_call: TRBJ1-2
cdr3_nt: TGTGCCAGCAGCACCAACCCCCGTGACAGGGGGCGGGGGGGCTACACCTTC
cdr3_aa: CASSTNPRDRGRGGYTF

v_call: TRBV14
clone_size: -
d_call: -
j_call: TRBJ2-2
cdr3_nt: TGTGCCAGCAGCCTTTTCGGGGGCCCTGGCGGGGAGCTGTTTTTT
cdr3_aa: CASSLFGGPGGELFF

v_call: TRBV15
clone_size: -
d_call: -
j_call: TRBJ2-3
cdr3_nt: TGTGCCACCAGCATGGACCGAGGGGGGACAGATACGCAGTATTTT
cdr3_aa: CATSMDRGGTDTQYF

v_call: TRBV9
clone_size: -
d_call: TRBD1
j_call: TRBJ2-1
cdr3_nt: TGTGCCAGCAGCGTAGTTTCCCTTACAGGGGGCTCCTACAATGAGCAGTTCTTC
cdr3_aa: CASSVVSLTGGSYNEQFF

v_call: TRBV19
clone_size: few
d_call: TRBD1
j_call: TRBJ1-1
cdr3_nt: TGTGCCAGTAGTGACAGGGATGCGGCTTTCTTT
cdr3_aa: CASSDRDAAFF

v_call: TRBV19
clone_size: -
d_call: -
j_call: TRBJ1-5
cdr3_nt: TGTGCCAGTAGTATAGAAGGACAGCGGCCCCAGCATTTT
cdr3_aa: CASSIEGQRPQHF

v_call: TRBV6-5
clone_size: few
d_call: -
j_call: TRBJ2-1
cdr3_nt: TGTGCCAGCAGCTCAGGGATGGACTCCTACAATGAGCAGTTCTTC
cdr3_aa: CASSSGMDSYNEQFF

v_call: TRBV5-1
clone_size: -
d_call: TRBD1
j_call: TRBJ1-2
cdr3_nt: TGCGCCAGCAGCTTGGGACTAGGACAGGAGTATGGCTACACCTTC
cdr3_aa: CASSLGLGQEYGYTF

v_call: TRBV28
clone_size: -
d_call: TRBD1
j_call: TRBJ2-7
cdr3_nt: TGTGCCAGCAGCACAGGGGGTTACGAGCAGTACTTC
cdr3_aa: CASSTGGYEQYF

v_call: TRBV24-1
clone_size: -
d_call: TRBD1
j_call: TRBJ1-5
cdr3_nt: TGTGCCACCAGTGACCCGGGACAGGGTGATCAGCCCCAGCATTTT
cdr3_aa: CATSDPGQGDQPQHF

v_call: TRBV10-2
clone_size: -
d_call: -
j_call: TRBJ2-7
cdr3_nt: TGCGCCAGCAGTGAGGGTTCTAGGTGGCGAGTTACCTCCTACGAGCAGTACTTC
cdr3_aa: CASSEGSRWRVTSYEQYF

v_call: TRBV19
clone_size: -
d_call: -
j_call: TRBJ1-1
cdr3_nt: TGTGCCAGTAGTATAATCGGCAGGGATGACACTGAAGCTTTCTTT
cdr3_aa: CASSIIGRDDTEAFF

v_call: TRBV29-1
clone_size: -
d_call: -
j_call: TRBJ2-1
cdr3_nt: TGCAGCGTTCGTACTAACTCCTACAATGAGCAGTTCTTC
cdr3_aa: CSVRTNSYNEQFF

v_call: TRBV7-9
clone_size: -
d_call: -
j_call: TRBJ2-3
cdr3_nt: TGTGCCAGCACCTCCCTAGGCCCAGATACGCAGTATTTT
cdr3_aa: CASTSLGPDTQYF